This T cell receptor beta chain was retrieved from a study of shared clonotypes between healthy human individuals. Assay used: immunoSEQ multiplex PCR; TCRdb lists only in-frame clones, some missing. The data show 560,000 or so clones, roughly 95% seen once. As defined, naive CD8 cells were CD45RO-negative and positively selected for CCR7, with terminally differentiated effector memory CD45RA+ cells excluded. The donor population consisted of healthy HIV-negative adults with no recent acute infections or vaccinations. The CDR3 length is 14 residues. V gave up 5 bases and J gave up 2 bases, with 13 bases separating them. The germline gives CDR1 LNHDA, CDR2 SQIVND (reference sequence). About this clone itself: The antigen remains undetermined.

Study-level results: Clonotypes not shared had lower generation probabilities than those common to all four donors. A handful of donors had 5% to 6.5% of their naive CD4 clonotypes in common. Larger estimated richness was generally seen in naive subsets than in memory subsets.

The sequence was collected from a young woman in good health. Sequences were obtained from naive CD8+ T cells sorted from blood. V and J are TRBV19 and TRBJ2-7; D ambiguous. The CDR3 spells CASSPAVVAYEQYF. CDR3 bases: TGTGCCAGTAGTCCGGCAGTGGTTGCCTACGAGCAGTACTTC.